The 7 T cell receptor beta chains reported below all come from one sample, sequenced in a study of blood T cell repertoires in COVID-19. Assay used: immunoSEQ multiplex PCR; TCRdb lists only in-frame clones, some missing. The sample lists roughly 250,000 clones; approximately 85% were seen once. The source material was PBMCs or T cells enriched from blood (not recorded which). The source is a woman aged 25 to 39 who had recovered from COVID-19.

This chain connects TRBV9 to TRBJ2-1; 10 bases are a match to TRBD2. The CDR3 is made up of 12 amino acids. Germline CDR1 is SGDLS and CDR2 is YYNGEE. The V gene end was trimmed by 3 bases and the J gene end by 10 bases; junction bases not matched to a gene: 1. For the CDR3, the DNA is TGTGCCAGCAGCGCACTAGCGGGGGAGCAGTTCTTC. Translation: CASSALAGEQFF.

This clone was detected only a few times. The chain couples TRBV7-9 to TRBJ2-7; D is possibly TRBD2 (5 bases). CDR1 SEHNR and CDR2 FQNEAQ come from the germline V gene (reference sequence). Between the trimmed V and J ends, which lost 5 bases and 4 bases, there was a span of 12 bases. The CDR3 runs 13 residues. As DNA, the CDR3 is TGTGCCAGCAGCCGACCGGGGTGGTACGAGCAGTACTTC. This translates into CASSRPGWYEQYF.

The rearrangement uses TRBV2 and TRBJ1-2; TRBD1 might be the D (5 bases). Trimming pared 7 bases from V and 3 bases from J, leaving 12 bases between. Germline CDR1 and CDR2: SNHLY and FYNNEI. The CDR3 extends over 13 amino acids. CDR3 nucleotide sequence: TGTGCCAGCATATTGGGAGGGGACTATGGCTACACCTTC. Translated, it gives CASILGGDYGYTF.

This clone was seen only a few times. The gene calls are TRBV30 and TRBJ1-1; 10 nucleotides line up with TRBD1. The V and J ends lost 6 bases and 5 bases, in that order; junction bases with no gene match: 15. Germline values: CDR1 GTSNPN, CDR2 SVGIG (reference sequence). The CDR3 consists of 16 residues. The CDR3 DNA is TGTGCCTGCACCTTGAGGGGGGGACAGGGGTCAACTGAAGCTTTCTTT. Its translation: CACTLRGGQGSTEAFF.

The rearrangement uses TRBV28 and TRBJ1-6; the match to TRBD1 covers 11 bases. Germline V lookup: CDR1 MDHEN, CDR2 SYDVKM. V lost 2 bases to trimming and J lost 14 bases; unmatched junction nucleotides: 8. The CDR3 length is 15 residues. The chain's CDR3 is CASSLDGTGGFALHF. The CDR3 DNA follows: TGTGCCAGCAGTTTAGATGGGACAGGGGGTTTCGCCCTCCACTTT.

The chain links TRBV3-1 (or the pseudogene TRBV3-2) to TRBJ1-6; 7 positions agree with TRBD1. Germline V gene sequence: CDR1 LGHDT, CDR2 YNNKEL (reference sequence). The CDR3 has 17 amino acids. V lost 4 bases, J lost 4 bases, and 10 bases stayed unmatched. CDR3 in amino acids: CASSPYRGHFYNSPLHF. The DNA of the CDR3 is TGTGCCAGCAGCCCCTACAGGGGACACTTTTATAATTCACCCCTCCACTTT.

Of note for this clone: This same CDR3 is encoded by further DNA sequences in the sample. This chain uses TRBV18 with TRBJ1-2; D may be TRBD1 (6 bases). The V end was cut by 2 bases, the J end by 1 base, with 8 bases between. CDR3 length: 14 residues. Germline lookup yields CDR1 KGHSH and CDR2 LQKENI. CDR3 region: CASSPGQLNYGYTF. CDR3 nucleotide sequence: TGTGCCAGCTCACCAGGACAGCTTAACTATGGCTACACCTTC.